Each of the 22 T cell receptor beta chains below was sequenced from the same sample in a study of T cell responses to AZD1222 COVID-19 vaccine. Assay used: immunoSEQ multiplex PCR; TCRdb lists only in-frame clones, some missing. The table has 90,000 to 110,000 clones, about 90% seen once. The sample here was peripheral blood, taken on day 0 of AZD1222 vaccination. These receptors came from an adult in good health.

DNA of the CDR3: TGTGCCAGTAGTATAGTAGGCTGGGGGGGGCTGGGCAATGAGCAGTTCTTC. Protein sequence: CASSIVGWGGLGNEQFF. V gene TRBV19 combines with J gene TRBJ2-1, with D perhaps TRBD2 (7 bases). CDR3 length: 17 amino acids. Germline V gene data show CDR1 as LNHDA and CDR2 as SQIVND (reference sequence). Deletions cut 1 base from V and 6 bases from J, with 19 bases between.

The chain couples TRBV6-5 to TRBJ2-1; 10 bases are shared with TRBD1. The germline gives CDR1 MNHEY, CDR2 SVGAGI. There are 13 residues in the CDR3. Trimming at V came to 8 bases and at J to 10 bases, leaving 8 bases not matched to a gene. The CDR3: CASRRQGAREQFF. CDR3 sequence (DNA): TGTGCCAGCCGGCGACAGGGGGCAAGGGAGCAGTTCTTC.

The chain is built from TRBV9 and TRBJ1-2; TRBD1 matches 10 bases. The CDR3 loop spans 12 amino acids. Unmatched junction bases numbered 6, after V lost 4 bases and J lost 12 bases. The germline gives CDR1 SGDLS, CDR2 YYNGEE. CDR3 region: CASSREGQGNTF. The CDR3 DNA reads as TGTGCCAGCAGCAGAGAGGGACAGGGGAACACCTTC.

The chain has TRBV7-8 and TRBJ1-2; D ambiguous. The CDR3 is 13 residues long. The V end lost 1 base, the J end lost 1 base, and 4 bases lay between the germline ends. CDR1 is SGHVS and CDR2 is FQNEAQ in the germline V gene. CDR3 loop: CASSLGGNYGYTF. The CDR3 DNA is TGTGCCAGCAGCTTAGGGGGTAACTATGGCTACACCTTC.

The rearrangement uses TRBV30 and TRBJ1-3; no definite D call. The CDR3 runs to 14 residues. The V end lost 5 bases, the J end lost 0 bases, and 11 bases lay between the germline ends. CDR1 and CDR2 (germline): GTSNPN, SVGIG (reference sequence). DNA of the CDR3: TGTGCCTGGGGGAGGGAGAGCTCTGGAAACACCATATATTTT. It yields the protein CAWGRESSGNTIYF.

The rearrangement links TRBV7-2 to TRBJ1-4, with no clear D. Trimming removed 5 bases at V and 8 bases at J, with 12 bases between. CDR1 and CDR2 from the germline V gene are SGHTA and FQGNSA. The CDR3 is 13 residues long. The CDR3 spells CASSPDSGEKLFF. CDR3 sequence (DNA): TGTGCCAGCAGCCCAGATTCGGGGGAAAAACTGTTTTTT. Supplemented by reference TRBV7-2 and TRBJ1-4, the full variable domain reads GAGVSQSPSNKVTEKGKDVELRCDPISGHTALYWYRQSLGQGLEFLIYFQGNSAPDKSGLPSDRFSAERTGGSVSTLTIQRTQQEDSAVYLCASSPDSGEKLFFGSGTQLSVL.

The DNA for the CDR3 is TGTGCCAGCACGTCCGGGACTAGCGACGATACGCAGTATTTT. Translated: CASTSGTSDDTQYF. J is TRBJ2-3 and V is TRBV6-5; TRBD2 agrees at 10 bases. With V trimmed by 7 bases and J by 6 bases, 7 bases remained unmatched. The CDR3 extends over 14 amino acids. Germline V gives CDR1 MNHEY, CDR2 SVGAGI.

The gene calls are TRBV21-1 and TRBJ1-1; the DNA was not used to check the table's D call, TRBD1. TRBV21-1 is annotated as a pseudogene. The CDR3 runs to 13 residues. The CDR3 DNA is TGTGCCAGCAGCCAGGACAGTAACACTGAAGCTTTCTTT. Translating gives CASSQDSNTEAFF.

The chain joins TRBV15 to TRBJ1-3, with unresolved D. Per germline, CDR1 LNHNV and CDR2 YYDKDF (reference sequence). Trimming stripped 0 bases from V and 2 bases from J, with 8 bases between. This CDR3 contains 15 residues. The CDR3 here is CATSRDKNPGNTIYF. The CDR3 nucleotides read TGTGCCACCAGCAGAGATAAGAATCCTGGAAACACCATATATTTT.

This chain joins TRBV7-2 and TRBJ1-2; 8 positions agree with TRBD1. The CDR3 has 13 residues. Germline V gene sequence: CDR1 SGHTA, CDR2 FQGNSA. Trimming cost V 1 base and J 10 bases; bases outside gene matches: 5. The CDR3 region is CASSLGDRRVYTF. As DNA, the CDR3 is TGTGCCAGCAGCTTAGGGGACAGGCGAGTCTACACCTTC.

The CDR3 DNA is TGCGCCAGCAGCCTCCCCGGGACAGGGGGACGTGGCTACACCTTC. Translation: CASSLPGTGGRGYTF. The chain couples TRBV5-1 to TRBJ1-2; 11 positions agree with TRBD1. V lost 4 bases to trimming and J lost 7 bases; unmatched junction nucleotides: 9. This CDR3 is built from 15 residues. From germline, CDR1 is SGHRS and CDR2 YFSETQ.

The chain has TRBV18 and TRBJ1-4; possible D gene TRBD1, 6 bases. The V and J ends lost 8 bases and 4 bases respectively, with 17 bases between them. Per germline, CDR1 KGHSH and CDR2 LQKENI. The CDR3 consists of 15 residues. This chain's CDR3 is CASTPGGGLNEKLFF. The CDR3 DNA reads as TGTGCCAGCACCCCCGGGGGGGGGCTTAATGAAAAACTGTTTTTT. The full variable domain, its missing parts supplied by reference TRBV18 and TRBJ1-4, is NAGVMQNPRHLVRRRGQEARLRCSPMKGHSHVYWYRQLPEEGLKFMVYLQKENIIDESGMPKERFSAEFPKEGPSILRIQQVVRGDSAAYFCASTPGGGLNEKLFFGSGTQLSVL.

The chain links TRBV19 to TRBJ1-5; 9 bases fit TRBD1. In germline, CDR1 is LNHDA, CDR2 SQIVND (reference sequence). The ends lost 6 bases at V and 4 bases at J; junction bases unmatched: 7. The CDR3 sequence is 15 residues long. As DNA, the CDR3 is TGTGCCAGTAGCCTGGACAGGGGACCGAATCAGCCCCAGCATTTT. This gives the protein CASSLDRGPNQPQHF.

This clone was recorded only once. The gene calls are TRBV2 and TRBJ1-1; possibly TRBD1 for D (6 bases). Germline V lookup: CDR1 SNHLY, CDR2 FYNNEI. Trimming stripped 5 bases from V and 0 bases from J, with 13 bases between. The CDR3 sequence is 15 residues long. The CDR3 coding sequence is TGTGCCAGCAGTTACCAGGGACACCTGAACACTGAAGCTTTCTTT. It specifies CASSYQGHLNTEAFF.

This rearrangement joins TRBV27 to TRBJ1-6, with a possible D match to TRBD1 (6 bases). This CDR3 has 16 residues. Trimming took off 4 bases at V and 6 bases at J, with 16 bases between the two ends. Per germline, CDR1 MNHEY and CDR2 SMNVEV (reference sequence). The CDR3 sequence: CASSSSLGARNSPLHF. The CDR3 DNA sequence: TGTGCCAGCAGTTCCTCGTTGGGGGCGCGTAATTCACCCCTCCACTTT.

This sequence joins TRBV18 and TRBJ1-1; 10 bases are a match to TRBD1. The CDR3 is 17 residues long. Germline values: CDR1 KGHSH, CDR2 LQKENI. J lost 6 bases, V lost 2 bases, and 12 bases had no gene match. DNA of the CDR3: TGTGCCAGCTCACCAAAGTTTGACAGGGGGCTGATGGCTGAAGCTTTCTTT. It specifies CASSPKFDRGLMAEAFF.

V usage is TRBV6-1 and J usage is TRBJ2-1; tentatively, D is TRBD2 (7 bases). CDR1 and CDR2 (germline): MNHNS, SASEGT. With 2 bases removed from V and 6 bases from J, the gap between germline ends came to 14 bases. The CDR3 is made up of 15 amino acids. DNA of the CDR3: TGTGCCAGCAGTGAAACGGGGGGCTGGTCCAATGAGCAGTTCTTC. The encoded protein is CASSETGGWSNEQFF.

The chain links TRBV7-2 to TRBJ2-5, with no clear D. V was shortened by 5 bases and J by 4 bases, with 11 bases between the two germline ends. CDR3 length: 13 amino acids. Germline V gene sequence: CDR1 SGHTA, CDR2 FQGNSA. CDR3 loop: CASSLGEIETQYF. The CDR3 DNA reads TGTGCCAGCAGCCTAGGTGAAATAGAGACCCAGTACTTC.

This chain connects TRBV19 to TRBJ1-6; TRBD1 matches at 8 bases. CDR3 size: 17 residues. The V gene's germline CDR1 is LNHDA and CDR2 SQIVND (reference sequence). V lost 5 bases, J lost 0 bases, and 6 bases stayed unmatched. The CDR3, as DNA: TGTGCCAGTAGTTGGACAGGGAGGAGCTCCTATAATTCACCCCTCCACTTT. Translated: CASSWTGRSSYNSPLHF.

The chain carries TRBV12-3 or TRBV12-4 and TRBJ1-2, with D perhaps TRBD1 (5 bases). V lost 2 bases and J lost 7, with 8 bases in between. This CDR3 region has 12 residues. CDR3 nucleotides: TGTGCCAGCAGTTTACAGGGAGGTGGCTACACCTTC. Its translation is CASSLQGGGYTF.

The CDR3 coding sequence is TGCGCCAGCAGCCTCGGGACTAGCGCACAAGAGACCCAGTACTTC. It encodes CASSLGTSAQETQYF. The genes are TRBV5-1 and TRBJ2-5; TRBD2 matches at 10 bases. CDR1 SGHRS and CDR2 YFSETQ come from the germline V gene. V lost 4 bases to trimming and J lost 2 bases; unmatched junction nucleotides: 5. The CDR3 sequence is 15 residues long.

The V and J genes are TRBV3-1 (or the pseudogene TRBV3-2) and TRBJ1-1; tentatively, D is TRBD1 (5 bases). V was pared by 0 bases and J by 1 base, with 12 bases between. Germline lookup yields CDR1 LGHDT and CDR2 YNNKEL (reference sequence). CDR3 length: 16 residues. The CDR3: CASSQDFGAGNTEAFF. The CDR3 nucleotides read TGTGCCAGCAGCCAAGACTTCGGGGCGGGGAACACTGAAGCTTTCTTT.